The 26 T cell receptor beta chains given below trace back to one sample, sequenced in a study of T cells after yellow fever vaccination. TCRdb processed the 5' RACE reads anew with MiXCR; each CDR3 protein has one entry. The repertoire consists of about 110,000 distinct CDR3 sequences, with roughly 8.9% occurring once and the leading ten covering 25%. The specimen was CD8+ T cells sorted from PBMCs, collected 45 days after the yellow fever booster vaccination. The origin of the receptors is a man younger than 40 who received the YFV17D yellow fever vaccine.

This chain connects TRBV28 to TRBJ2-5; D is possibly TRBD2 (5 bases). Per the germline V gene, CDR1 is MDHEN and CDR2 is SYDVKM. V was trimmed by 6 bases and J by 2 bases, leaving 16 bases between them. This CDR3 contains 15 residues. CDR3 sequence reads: CASSLFAGIQETQYF. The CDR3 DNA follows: TGTGCCAGCAGCCTCTTCGCGGGTATACAAGAGACCCAGTACTTC.

Written as DNA, the CDR3 is TGTGCCAGCAGTTACGTGGGGGACAGGGTGTTCCCTACAGAGACCCAGTACTTC. The encoded protein is CASSYVGDRVFPTETQYF. This sequence joins TRBV6-2 or TRBV6-3 and TRBJ2-5; TRBD1 aligns across 9 bases. V was pared by 2 bases and J by 4 bases, with 14 bases of the junction left unmatched. This CDR3 comprises 18 residues. CDR1 and CDR2 (germline): MNHEY, SVGEGT.

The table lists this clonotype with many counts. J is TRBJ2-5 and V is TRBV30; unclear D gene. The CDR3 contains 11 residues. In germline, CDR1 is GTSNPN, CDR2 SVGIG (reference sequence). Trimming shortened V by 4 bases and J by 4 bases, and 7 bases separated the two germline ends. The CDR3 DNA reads TGTGCCTGGATTGTGGGAGAGACCCAGTACTTC. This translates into CAWIVGETQYF.

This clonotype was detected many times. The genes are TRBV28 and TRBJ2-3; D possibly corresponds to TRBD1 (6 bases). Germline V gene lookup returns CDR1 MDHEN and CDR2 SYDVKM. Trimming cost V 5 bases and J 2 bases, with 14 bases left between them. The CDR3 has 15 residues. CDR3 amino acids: CASSPRQVVTDTQYF. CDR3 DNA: TGTGCCAGCAGTCCCAGACAGGTGGTCACAGATACGCAGTATTTT.

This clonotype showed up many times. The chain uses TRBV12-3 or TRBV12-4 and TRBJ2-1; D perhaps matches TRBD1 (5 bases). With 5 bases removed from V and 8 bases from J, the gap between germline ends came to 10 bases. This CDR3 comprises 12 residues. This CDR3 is CASSPQDDEQFF. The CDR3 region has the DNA TGTGCCAGCAGTCCACAGGACGATGAGCAGTTCTTC.

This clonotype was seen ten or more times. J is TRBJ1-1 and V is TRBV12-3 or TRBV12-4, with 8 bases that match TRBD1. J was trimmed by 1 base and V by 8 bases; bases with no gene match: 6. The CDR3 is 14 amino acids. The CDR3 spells CASGQGARNTEAFF. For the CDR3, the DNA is TGTGCCAGCGGGCAGGGGGCGCGGAACACTGAAGCTTTCTTT.

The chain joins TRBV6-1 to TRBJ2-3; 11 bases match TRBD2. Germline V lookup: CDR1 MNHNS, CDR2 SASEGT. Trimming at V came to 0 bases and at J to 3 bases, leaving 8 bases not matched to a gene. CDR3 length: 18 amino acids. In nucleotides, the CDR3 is TGTGCCAGCAGTGAAGCCCTAGCGGGAGGCCCGACGACAGATACGCAGTATTTT. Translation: CASSEALAGGPTTDTQYF.

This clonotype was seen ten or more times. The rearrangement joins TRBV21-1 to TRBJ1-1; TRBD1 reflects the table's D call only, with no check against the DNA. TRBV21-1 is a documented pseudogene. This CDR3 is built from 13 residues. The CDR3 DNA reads TGTGCCAGCAGCGATGACAGGGTTGCTGAAGCTTTCTTT. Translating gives CASSDDRVAEAFF.

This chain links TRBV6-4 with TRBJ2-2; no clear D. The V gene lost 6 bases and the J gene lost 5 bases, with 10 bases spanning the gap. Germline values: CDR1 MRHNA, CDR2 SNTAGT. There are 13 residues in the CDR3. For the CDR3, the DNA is TGTGCCAGCAGCAGGATTGGTACCGGGGAGCTGTTTTTT. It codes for CASSRIGTGELFF.

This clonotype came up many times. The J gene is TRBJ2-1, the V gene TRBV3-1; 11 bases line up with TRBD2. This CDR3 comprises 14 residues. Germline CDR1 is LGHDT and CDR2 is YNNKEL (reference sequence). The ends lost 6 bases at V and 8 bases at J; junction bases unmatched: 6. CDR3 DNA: TGTGCCAGCAGTCACCCGACTAGCGGGGATGAGCAGTTCTTC. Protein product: CASSHPTSGDEQFF.

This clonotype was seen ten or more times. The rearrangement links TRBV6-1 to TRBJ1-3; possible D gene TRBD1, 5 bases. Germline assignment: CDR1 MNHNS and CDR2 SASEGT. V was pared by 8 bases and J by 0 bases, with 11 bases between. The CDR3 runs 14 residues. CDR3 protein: CASGTLSSGNTIYF. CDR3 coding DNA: TGTGCCAGCGGGACGTTGAGCTCTGGAAACACCATATATTTT.

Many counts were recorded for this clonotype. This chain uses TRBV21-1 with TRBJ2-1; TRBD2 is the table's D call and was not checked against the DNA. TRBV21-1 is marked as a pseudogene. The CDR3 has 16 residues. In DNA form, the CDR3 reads TGTGCCAGCAGCAAATTGATAGCGGGAGTAAGTAATGAGCAGTTCTTC. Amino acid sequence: CASSKLIAGVSNEQFF.

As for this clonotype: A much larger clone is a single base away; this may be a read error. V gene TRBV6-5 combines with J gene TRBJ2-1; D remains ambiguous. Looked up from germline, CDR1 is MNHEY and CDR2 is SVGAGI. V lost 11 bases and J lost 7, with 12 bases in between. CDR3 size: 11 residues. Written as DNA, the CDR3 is TGTGCCTTCTCGTCCTCGAATGAGCAGTTCTTC. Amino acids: CAFSSSNEQFF.

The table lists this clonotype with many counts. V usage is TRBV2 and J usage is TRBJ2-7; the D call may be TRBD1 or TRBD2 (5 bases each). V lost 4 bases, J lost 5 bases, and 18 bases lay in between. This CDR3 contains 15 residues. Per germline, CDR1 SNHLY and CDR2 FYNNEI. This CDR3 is CASSVPRGEDHEQYF. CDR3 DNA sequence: TGTGCCAGCAGTGTTCCGAGGGGCGAAGACCACGAGCAGTACTTC.

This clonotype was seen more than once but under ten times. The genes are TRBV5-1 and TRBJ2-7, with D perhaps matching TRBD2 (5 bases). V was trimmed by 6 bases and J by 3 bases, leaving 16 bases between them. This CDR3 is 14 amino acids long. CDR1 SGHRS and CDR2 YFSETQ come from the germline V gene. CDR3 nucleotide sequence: TGCGCCAGCACCCTGGACGTGGGGAGCTACGAGCAGTACTTC. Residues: CASTLDVGSYEQYF.

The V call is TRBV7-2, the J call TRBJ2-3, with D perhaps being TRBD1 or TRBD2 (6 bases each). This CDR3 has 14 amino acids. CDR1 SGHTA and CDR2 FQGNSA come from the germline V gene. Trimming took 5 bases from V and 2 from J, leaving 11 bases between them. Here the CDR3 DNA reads TGTGCCAGCAGCCTAGGGGGACTCACAGATACGCAGTATTTT. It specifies CASSLGGLTDTQYF.

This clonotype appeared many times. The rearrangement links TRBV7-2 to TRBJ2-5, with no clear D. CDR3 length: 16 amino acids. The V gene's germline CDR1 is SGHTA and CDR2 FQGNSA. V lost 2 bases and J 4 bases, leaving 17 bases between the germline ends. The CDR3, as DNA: TGTGCCAGCAGCTTATCTGCTAGATTTTTAGCAGAGACCCAGTACTTC. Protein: CASSLSARFLAETQYF.

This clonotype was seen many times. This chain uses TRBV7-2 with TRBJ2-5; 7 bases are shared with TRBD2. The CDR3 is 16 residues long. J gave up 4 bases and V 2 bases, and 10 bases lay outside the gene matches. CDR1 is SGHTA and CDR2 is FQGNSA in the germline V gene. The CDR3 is CASSLWLQTGGETQYF. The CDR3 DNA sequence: TGTGCCAGCAGCTTATGGTTGCAAACGGGAGGAGAGACCCAGTACTTC.

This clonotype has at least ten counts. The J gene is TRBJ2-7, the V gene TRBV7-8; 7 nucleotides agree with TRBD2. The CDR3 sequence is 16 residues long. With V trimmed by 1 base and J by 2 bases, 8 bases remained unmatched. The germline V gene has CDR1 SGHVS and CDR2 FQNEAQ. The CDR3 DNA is TGTGCCAGCAGCTTAGGGGTAGCGGGTTTTGCCTACGAGCAGTACTTC. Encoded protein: CASSLGVAGFAYEQYF.

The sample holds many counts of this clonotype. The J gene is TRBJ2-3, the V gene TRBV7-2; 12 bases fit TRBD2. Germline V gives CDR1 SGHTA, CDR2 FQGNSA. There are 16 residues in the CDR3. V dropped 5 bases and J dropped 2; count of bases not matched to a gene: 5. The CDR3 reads CASSRGLAGSTDTQYF. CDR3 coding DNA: TGTGCCAGCAGCCGAGGACTAGCGGGATCCACAGATACGCAGTATTTT.

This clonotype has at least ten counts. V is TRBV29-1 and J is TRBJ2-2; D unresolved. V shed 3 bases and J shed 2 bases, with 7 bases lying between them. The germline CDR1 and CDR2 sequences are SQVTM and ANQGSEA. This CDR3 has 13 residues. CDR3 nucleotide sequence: TGCAGCGTTGAGGTACTAAACACCGGGGAGCTGTTTTTT. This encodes CSVEVLNTGELFF.

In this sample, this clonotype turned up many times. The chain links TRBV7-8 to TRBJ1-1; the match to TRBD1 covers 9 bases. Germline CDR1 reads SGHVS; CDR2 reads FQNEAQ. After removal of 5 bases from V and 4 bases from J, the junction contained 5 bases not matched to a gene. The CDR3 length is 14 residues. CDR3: CASSPRDRATEAFF. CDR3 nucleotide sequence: TGTGCCAGCAGCCCCCGGGACAGGGCCACTGAAGCTTTCTTT.

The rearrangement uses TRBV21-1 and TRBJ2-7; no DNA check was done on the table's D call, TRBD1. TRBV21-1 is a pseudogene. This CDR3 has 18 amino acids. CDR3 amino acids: CASSTPQPGLAACHEQYF. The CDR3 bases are TGTGCCAGCAGCACCCCACAACCGGGACTAGCAGCTTGCCACGAGCAGTACTTC.

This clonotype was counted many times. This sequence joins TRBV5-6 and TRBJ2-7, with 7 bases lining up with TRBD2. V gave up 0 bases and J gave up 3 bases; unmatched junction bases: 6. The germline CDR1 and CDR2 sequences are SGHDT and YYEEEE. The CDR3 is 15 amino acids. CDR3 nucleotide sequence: TGTGCCAGCAGCTTGGTACATGGCGGGAGCTACGAGCAGTACTTC. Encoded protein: CASSLVHGGSYEQYF. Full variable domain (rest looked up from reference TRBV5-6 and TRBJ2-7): DAGVTQSPTHLIKTRGQQVTLRCSPKSGHDTVSWYQQALGQGPQFIFQYYEEEERQRGNFPDRFSGHQFPNYSSELNVNALLLGDSALYLCASSLVHGGSYEQYFGPGTRLTVT.

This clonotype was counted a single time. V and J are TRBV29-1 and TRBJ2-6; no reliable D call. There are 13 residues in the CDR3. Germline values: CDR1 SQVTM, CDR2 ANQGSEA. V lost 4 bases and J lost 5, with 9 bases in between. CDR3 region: CSVVEARANVLTF. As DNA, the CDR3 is TGCAGCGTTGTTGAAGCGAGGGCCAACGTCCTGACTTTC.

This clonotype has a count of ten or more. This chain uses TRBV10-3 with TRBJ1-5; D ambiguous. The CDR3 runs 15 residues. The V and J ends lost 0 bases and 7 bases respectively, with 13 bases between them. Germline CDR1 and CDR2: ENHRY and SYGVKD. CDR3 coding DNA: TGTGCCATCAGTGAGTCGGTTTCTACGTACCAGCCCCAGCATTTT. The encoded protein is CAISESVSTYQPQHF.